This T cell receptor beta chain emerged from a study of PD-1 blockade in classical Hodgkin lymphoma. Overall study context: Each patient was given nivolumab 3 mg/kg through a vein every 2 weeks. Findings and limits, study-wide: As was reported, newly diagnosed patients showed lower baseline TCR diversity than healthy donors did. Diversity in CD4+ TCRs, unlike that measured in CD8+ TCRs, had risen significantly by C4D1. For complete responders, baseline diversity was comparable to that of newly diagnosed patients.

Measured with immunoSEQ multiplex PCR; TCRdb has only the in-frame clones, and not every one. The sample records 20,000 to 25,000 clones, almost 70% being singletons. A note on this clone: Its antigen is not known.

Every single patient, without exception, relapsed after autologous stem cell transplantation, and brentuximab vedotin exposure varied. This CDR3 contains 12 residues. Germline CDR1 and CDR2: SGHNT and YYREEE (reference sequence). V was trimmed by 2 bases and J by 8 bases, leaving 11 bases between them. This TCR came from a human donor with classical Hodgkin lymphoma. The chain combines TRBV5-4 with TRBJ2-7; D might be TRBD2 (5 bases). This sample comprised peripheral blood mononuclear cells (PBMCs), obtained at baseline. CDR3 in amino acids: CASSFRGGQQYF. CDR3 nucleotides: TGTGCCAGCAGCTTCCGGGGTGGGCAGCAGTACTTC.